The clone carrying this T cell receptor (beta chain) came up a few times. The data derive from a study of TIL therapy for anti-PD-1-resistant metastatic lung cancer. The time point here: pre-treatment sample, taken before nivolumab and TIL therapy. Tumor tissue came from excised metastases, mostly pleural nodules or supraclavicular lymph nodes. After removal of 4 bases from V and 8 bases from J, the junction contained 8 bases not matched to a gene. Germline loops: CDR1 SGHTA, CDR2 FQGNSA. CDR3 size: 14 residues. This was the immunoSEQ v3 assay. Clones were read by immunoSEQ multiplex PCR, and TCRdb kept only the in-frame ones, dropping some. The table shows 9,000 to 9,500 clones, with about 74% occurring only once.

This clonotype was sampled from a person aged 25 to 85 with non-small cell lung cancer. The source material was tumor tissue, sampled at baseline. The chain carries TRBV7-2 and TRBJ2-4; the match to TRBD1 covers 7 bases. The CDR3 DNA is TGTGCCAGCAGCTCTGGCAGGGGGTATTACATTCAGTACTTC. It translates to CASSSGRGYYIQYF.